The 20 T cell receptor beta chains below all came from one sample that was sequenced in a study of regulatory T cells in long-lasting Graves disease. The time point here: persistent/refractory GD, antithyroid drugs over 5 years with positive TRAb. PBMC RNA served as the TCR library source. The TCR beta library used iRepertoire HTBI primers with Arm-PCR amplification of CDR3. TCRdb itself ran the multiplex PCR reads through MiXCR, one entry per CDR3 protein. The top ten hold 29% of the sample, which has 300,000 to 350,000 distinct CDR3 sequences, about 18% seen once. This material consisted of peripheral blood mononuclear cells (PBMCs), taken when the disease was refractory, from a patient treated with antithyroid drugs. The receptor source for this set is a female donor with Graves disease.

CDR3 loop: CASSEALLALHLLWTQHF. CDR3 nucleotides: TGTGCCAGCAGTGAAGCGCTTCTGGCCCTGCATCTCCTATGGACCCAGCATTTT. The chain carries TRBV6-1 and TRBJ1-5; D is ambiguous. CDR1 and CDR2 from the germline V gene are MNHNS and SASEGT. V was clipped by 0 bases and J by 11 bases, with 26 bases between them. The CDR3 extends over 18 amino acids.

This sequence joins TRBV28 and TRBJ2-5; D gene unclear. The CDR3 has 13 residues. The germline V gene has CDR1 MDHEN and CDR2 SYDVKM. V was pared by 2 bases and J by 3 bases, with 7 bases between. This chain's CDR3 is CASSLKLKETQYF. DNA of the CDR3: TGTGCCAGCAGTTTAAAGTTGAAAGAGACCCAGTACTTC.

The chain has TRBV19 and TRBJ2-1, with no clear D. The germline gives CDR1 LNHDA, CDR2 SQIVND (reference sequence). The CDR3 extends over 12 amino acids. The V and J ends lost 7 bases and 4 bases respectively, with 8 bases between them. The CDR3 nucleotides are TGTGCCAGTAAAGGGCTTTACAATGAGCAGTTCTTC. It encodes CASKGLYNEQFF.

This clonotype was counted at least ten times. V usage is TRBV30 and J usage is TRBJ1-1, with a tentative D call TRBD1 (5 bases). The CDR3 is made up of 11 amino acids. Trimming left V 7 bases short and J 11 bases short, with 17 bases between. Germline V gives CDR1 GTSNPN, CDR2 SVGIG (reference sequence). Here the CDR3 DNA reads TGTGCCTTCTCAACGGCGGGGCCCGCTTTCTTT. It is translated as CAFSTAGPAFF.

There are a few counts of this clonotype. V usage is TRBV29-1 and J usage is TRBJ1-1; 10 bases align to TRBD1. The CDR3 runs to 12 residues. The V and J ends lost 4 bases and 4 bases, in that order; junction bases with no gene match: 0. Germline V CDR1 and CDR2: SQVTM, ANQGSEA. For the CDR3, the DNA is TGCAGCGTTGGACAGGGGGCCACTGAAGCTTTCTTT. Protein: CSVGQGATEAFF.

This clonotype was detected many times. The rearrangement uses TRBV3-1 and TRBJ2-5; D gene unclear. Germline-derived CDR1 and CDR2 are LGHDT and YNNKEL (reference sequence). The ends were cut back, 1 base at V and 5 bases at J, with 8 bases in the middle. The CDR3 contains 13 residues. The CDR3 loop reads CASSQGQMETQYF. The CDR3 DNA sequence: TGTGCCAGCAGCCAAGGGCAGATGGAGACCCAGTACTTC.

This clonotype was observed once. A much larger clone is a single base away; this may be a read error. The CDR3 does not end in the conserved phenylalanine or tryptophan, so this is likely a read error. The gene calls are TRBV7-2 and TRBJ1-5; unclear D gene. The germline V and J ends were trimmed by 1 base and 8 bases, with 9 bases remaining between them. Germline-derived CDR1 and CDR2 are SGHTA and FQGNSA. The CDR3 loop spans 13 amino acids. The CDR3 here is CASSLGSGKPQHS. DNA of the CDR3: TGTGCCAGCAGCTTAGGTTCAGGAAAGCCCCAGCATTCT.

This clonotype was found many times. The gene calls are TRBV6-1 and TRBJ1-2, with D unclear. The germline V gene has CDR1 MNHNS and CDR2 SASEGT. Trimming pared 2 bases from V and 2 bases from J, leaving 12 bases between. This CDR3 spans 15 amino acids. The CDR3 is CASSERAPTNYGYTF. DNA for the CDR3: TGTGCCAGCAGTGAAAGGGCCCCCACAAACTATGGCTACACCTTC.

The chain recombines TRBV15 with TRBJ2-6; D is uncertain. The germline V gene has CDR1 LNHNV and CDR2 YYDKDF (reference sequence). The CDR3 covers 12 residues. The CDR3 here is CVPPPGANVLTF. In DNA, the CDR3 is TGTGTGCCACCCCCTGGGGCCAACGTCCTGACTTTC.

This clonotype was seen ten or more times. This rearrangement joins TRBV11-1 to TRBJ2-7, with D possibly being TRBD2 (6 bases). Trimming removed 5 bases from V and 3 bases from J, with 14 bases in between. CDR3 length: 14 residues. In germline, CDR1 is SGHAT, CDR2 FQDESV (reference sequence). Written as DNA, the CDR3 is TGTGCCAGCAGCCCAGAGGACTATCTCTACGAGCAGTACTTC. Its protein is CASSPEDYLYEQYF.

The chain joins TRBV6-1 to TRBJ2-2; D perhaps matches TRBD1 (6 bases). The CDR3 is 15 amino acids. The V end was cut by 6 bases, the J end by 3 bases, with 14 bases between. Germline lookup yields CDR1 MNHNS and CDR2 SASEGT. The CDR3, as DNA: TGTGCCAGCAGCGCCGGGACAACTGACACCGGGGAGCTGTTTTTT. Its protein product is CASSAGTTDTGELFF.

This clonotype was counted at least ten times. This chain joins TRBV6-2 or TRBV6-3 and TRBJ2-5, with D perhaps TRBD2 (6 bases). The length of the CDR3 is 13 residues. The ends were cut back, 4 bases at V and 3 bases at J, with 9 bases in the middle. CDR1 and CDR2 from the germline V gene are MNHEY and SVGEGT. The CDR3 DNA reads TGTGCCAGCAGTTGGGGGGAGGAAGAGACCCAGTACTTC. Protein: CASSWGEEETQYF.

The chain carries TRBV19 and TRBJ2-2, with 7 bases identical to TRBD2. The V and J ends lost 4 bases and 6 bases, in that order; junction bases with no gene match: 8. CDR1 is LNHDA and CDR2 is SQIVND in the germline V gene (reference sequence). CDR3 length equals 15 residues. The CDR3 protein is CASSREGGFPGELFF. The CDR3 DNA reads TGTGCCAGTAGTAGGGAGGGCGGGTTTCCCGGGGAGCTGTTTTTT.

This chain joins TRBV4-2 and TRBJ1-1; D perhaps matches TRBD1 (5 bases). The germline V gene has CDR1 LGHNA and CDR2 YNFKEQ. Trimming took 4 bases from V and 3 from J, leaving 21 bases between them. CDR3 size: 17 residues. The CDR3 DNA reads TGTGCCAGCAGCCCACTCGCCGGGACGAAGACCTACACTGAAGCTTTCTTT. It is translated as CASSPLAGTKTYTEAFF.

The rearrangement joins TRBV20-1 to TRBJ2-7, with TRBD2 matching over 9 bases. In germline, CDR1 is DFQATT, CDR2 SNEGSKA (reference sequence). CDR3 length: 15 residues. V trimming: 5 bases; J trimming: 2 bases; junction bases outside the gene matches: 10. The CDR3 bases are TGCAGTGCTGATCCTCTAGCGGGGACCACCTACGAGCAGTACTTC. Protein sequence: CSADPLAGTTYEQYF.

This clonotype was recorded at least ten times. The chain recombines TRBV6-5 with TRBJ2-5; 8 bases fit TRBD1. Losses at the gene ends were 0 bases for V and 3 bases for J; bases not matched to a gene: 6. Germline assignment: CDR1 MNHEY and CDR2 SVGAGI. The CDR3 is 16 residues long. CDR3 protein: CASSYSRDRGEETQYF. The CDR3 DNA is TGTGCCAGCAGTTACTCGAGAGACAGGGGTGAAGAGACCCAGTACTTC.

This clonotype was counted only a few times. This chain uses TRBV6-2 or TRBV6-3 with TRBJ1-5; D remains ambiguous. The CDR3 contains 15 residues. Trimming shortened V by 5 bases and J by 4 bases, and 15 bases separated the two germline ends. The germline V gene has CDR1 MNHEY and CDR2 SVGEGT. The CDR3: CASSESLGINQPQHF. The CDR3 DNA reads TGTGCCAGCAGTGAATCTCTAGGGATTAATCAGCCCCAGCATTTT.

This clonotype appeared many times. V and J are TRBV20-1 and TRBJ1-5; the D is unclear. The CDR3 consists of 15 residues. Germline CDR1 is DFQATT and CDR2 is SNEGSKA (reference sequence). V gave up 3 bases and J gave up 2 bases, with 14 bases separating them. The chain's CDR3 is CSASRSPGGNQPQHF. In nucleotides, the CDR3 is TGCAGTGCTAGTAGGTCTCCCGGGGGCAATCAGCCCCAGCATTTT.

V gene TRBV4-1 combines with J gene TRBJ2-4, with D uncertain. The CDR3 spans 17 residues. The V gene's germline CDR1 is MGHRA and CDR2 YSYEKL. Trimming took 0 bases from V and 1 from J, leaving 13 bases between them. The CDR3 sequence: CASSQEWDGPAKNIQYF. CDR3 nucleotide sequence: TGCGCCAGCAGCCAAGAATGGGATGGCCCCGCCAAAAACATTCAGTACTTC.

The V gene is TRBV6-1, the J gene TRBJ2-7, with D tentatively TRBD1 (5 bases). The CDR3 is made up of 10 amino acids. Trimming shortened V by 6 bases and J by 9 bases, and 9 bases separated the two germline ends. The germline CDR1 and CDR2 sequences are MNHNS and SASEGT. Here the CDR3 reads CASSQGLQYF. The CDR3 nucleotides are TGTGCCAGCAGCCAGGGTCTGCAGTACTTC.